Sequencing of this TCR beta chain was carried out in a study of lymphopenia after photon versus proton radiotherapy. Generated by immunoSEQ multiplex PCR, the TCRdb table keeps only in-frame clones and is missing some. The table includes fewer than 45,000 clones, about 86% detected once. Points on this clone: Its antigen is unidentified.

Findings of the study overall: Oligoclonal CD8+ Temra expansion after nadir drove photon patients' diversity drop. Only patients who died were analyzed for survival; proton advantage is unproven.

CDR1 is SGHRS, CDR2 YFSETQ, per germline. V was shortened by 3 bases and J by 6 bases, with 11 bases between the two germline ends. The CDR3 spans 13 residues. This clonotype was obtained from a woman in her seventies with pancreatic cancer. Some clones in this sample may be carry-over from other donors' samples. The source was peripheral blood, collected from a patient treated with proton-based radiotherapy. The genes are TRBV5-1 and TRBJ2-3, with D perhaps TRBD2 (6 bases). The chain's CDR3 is CASSSGAGDTQYF. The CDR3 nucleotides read TGCGCCAGCAGCTCGGGAGCCGGCGATACGCAGTATTTT.